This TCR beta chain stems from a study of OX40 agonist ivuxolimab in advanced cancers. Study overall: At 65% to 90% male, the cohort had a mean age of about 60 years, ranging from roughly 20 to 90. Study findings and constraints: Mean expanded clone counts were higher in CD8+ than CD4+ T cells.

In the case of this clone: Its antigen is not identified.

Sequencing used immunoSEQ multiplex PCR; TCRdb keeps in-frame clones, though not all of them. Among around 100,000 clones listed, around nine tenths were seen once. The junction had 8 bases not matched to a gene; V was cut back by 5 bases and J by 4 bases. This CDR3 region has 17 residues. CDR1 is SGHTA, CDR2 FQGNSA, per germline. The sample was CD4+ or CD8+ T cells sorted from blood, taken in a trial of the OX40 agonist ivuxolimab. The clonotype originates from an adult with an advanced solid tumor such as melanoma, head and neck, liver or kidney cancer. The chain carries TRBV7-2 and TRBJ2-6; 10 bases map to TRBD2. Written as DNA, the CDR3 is TGTGCCAGCAGCCCCCTAGCGGGAGTGGCCGGGGCCAACGTCCTGACTTTC. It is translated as CASSPLAGVAGANVLTF. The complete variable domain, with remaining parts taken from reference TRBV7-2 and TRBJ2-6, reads GAGVSQSPSNKVTEKGKDVELRCDPISGHTALYWYRQSLGQGLEFLIYFQGNSAPDKSGLPSDRFSAERTGGSVSTLTIQRTQQEDSAVYLCASSPLAGVAGANVLTFGAGSRLTVL.